One sample yielded the 21 T cell receptor beta chains listed below, sequenced in a study of blood T cell repertoires in COVID-19. The repertoire was sequenced with immunoSEQ multiplex PCR; TCRdb's copy has only in-frame clones and lacks some. In the table there are 150,000 to 200,000 clones, 70% to 90% of which are singletons. Sequencing used peripheral blood. Receptors were obtained from a man in his 60s with acute or convalescent COVID-19.

The chain couples TRBV7-2 to TRBJ2-3, with 10 bases aligning to TRBD1. This CDR3 is built from 15 residues. After removal of 1 base from V and 4 bases from J, the junction contained 2 bases not matched to a gene. The V gene's germline CDR1 is SGHTA and CDR2 FQGNSA. CDR3 nucleotide sequence: TGTGCCAGCAGCTTAGGGACAGGGGGGGCAGATACGCAGTATTTT. Protein: CASSLGTGGADTQYF.

The chain uses TRBV19 and TRBJ2-3, with D possibly being TRBD2 (5 bases). Trimming shortened V by 10 bases and J by 0 bases, and 14 bases separated the two germline ends. The CDR3 sequence is 14 residues long. The germline V gene encodes CDR1 LNHDA and CDR2 SQIVND (reference sequence). The CDR3 sequence: CATTSLASTDTQYF. Here the CDR3 DNA reads TGTGCCACCACGAGCCTAGCTAGCACAGATACGCAGTATTTT. Full variable domain (outside the CDR3, taken from reference TRBV19 and TRBJ2-3): DGGITQSPKYLFRKEGQNVTLSCEQNLNHDAMYWYRQDPGQGLRLIYYSQIVNDFQKGDIAEGYSVSREKKESFPLTVTSAQKNPTAFYLCATTSLASTDTQYFGPGTRLTVL.

This clone was found once. The chain recombines TRBV2 with TRBJ1-2; weak D call: TRBD1 (5 bases). The V end lost 6 bases, the J end lost 8 bases, and 16 bases lay between the germline ends. The CDR3 is 13 amino acids. The germline V gene has CDR1 SNHLY and CDR2 FYNNEI. This CDR3 is CASRKEGSAGYTF. The CDR3 region has the DNA TGTGCCAGCAGGAAGGAGGGGTCCGCAGGCTACACCTTC.

The chain is built from TRBV18 and TRBJ1-4, with D perhaps matching TRBD1 (5 bases). The CDR3 runs to 13 residues. Trimming took off 7 bases at V and 5 bases at J, with 11 bases between the two ends. Germline loops: CDR1 KGHSH, CDR2 LQKENI. CDR3 nucleotide sequence: TGTGCCAGCTTGGGGCAGGGAAATGAAAAACTGTTTTTT. Translated: CASLGQGNEKLFF.

The V call is TRBV4-1, the J call TRBJ2-5, with a tentative D call TRBD1 (6 bases). The V gene's germline CDR1 is MGHRA and CDR2 YSYEKL. The CDR3 sequence is 16 residues long. The V end was cut by 0 bases, the J end by 5 bases, with 16 bases between. As DNA, the CDR3 is TGCGCCAGCAGCCAAGAGGGACACCGGGGTGGGGAGACCCAGTACTTC. It is translated as CASSQEGHRGGETQYF.

The rearrangement joins TRBV5-4 to TRBJ2-3; maybe TRBD2 (6 bases). Germline lookup yields CDR1 SGHNT and CDR2 YYREEE (reference sequence). Deletions cut 5 bases from V and 5 bases from J, with 12 bases between. This CDR3 has 13 amino acids. DNA of the CDR3: TGTGCCAGCAGTCTGACTAGAGGAGATACGCAGTATTTT. It yields the protein CASSLTRGDTQYF.

This chain uses TRBV7-9 with TRBJ2-3; weak D call: TRBD2 (6 bases). The CDR3 is made up of 15 amino acids. V lost 5 bases to trimming and J lost 5 bases, with 17 bases between them. Per germline, CDR1 SEHNR and CDR2 FQNEAQ (reference sequence). The CDR3 sequence: CASSRTTLGVDTQYF. The CDR3 nucleotides read TGTGCCAGCAGCCGGACTACCCTAGGCGTAGATACGCAGTATTTT.

The chain recombines TRBV11-1 with TRBJ2-1; TRBD2 matches at 8 bases. Per the germline V gene, CDR1 is SGHAT and CDR2 is FQDESV (reference sequence). CDR3 length equals 16 residues. Trimming cost V 5 bases and J 4 bases; bases outside gene matches: 10. The DNA of the CDR3 is TGTGCCAGCAGCCCTCGAGGAGCGGGAGTTTACAATGAGCAGTTCTTC. Amino acids: CASSPRGAGVYNEQFF.

A few counts support this clone. The chain employs TRBV11-2 and TRBJ1-1; TRBD1 might be the D (6 bases). There are 13 residues in the CDR3. The germline V gene has CDR1 SGHAT and CDR2 FQNNGV. The ends were cut back, 4 bases at V and 1 base at J, with 7 bases in the middle. CDR3 amino acids: CASSSGQNTEAFF. CDR3 DNA: TGTGCCAGCAGCTCGGGACAGAACACTGAAGCTTTCTTT.

The J gene is TRBJ2-5, the V gene TRBV2; unclear D gene. Trimming shortened V by 4 bases and J by 2 bases, and 8 bases separated the two germline ends. The germline gives CDR1 SNHLY, CDR2 FYNNEI. CDR3 size: 13 residues. The CDR3 DNA reads as TGTGCCAGCAGTGGATACGGTCAAGAGACCCAGTACTTC. It yields the protein CASSGYGQETQYF.

In this sample, this clone turned up a few times. This chain links TRBV19 with TRBJ1-1; 8 bases fit TRBD1. The CDR3 totals 12 residues. The J segment lost 9 bases and the V segment lost 7 bases, leaving 7 bases of the junction unmatched. CDR1 LNHDA and CDR2 SQIVND come from the germline V gene (reference sequence). The CDR3 DNA follows: TGTGCCAGTACTATTCCAGGGGGCAAAGCTTTCTTT. It yields the protein CASTIPGGKAFF.

V and J are TRBV19 and TRBJ2-1; no reliable D call. V was cut by 1 base and J by 7 bases, with 14 bases left in between. Germline-derived CDR1 and CDR2 are LNHDA and SQIVND (reference sequence). The CDR3 is 15 residues long. DNA of the CDR3: TGTGCCAGTAGTATAGTTCCGGGTATTGGGAATGAGCAGTTCTTC. Translating gives CASSIVPGIGNEQFF.

This sequence joins TRBV29-1 and TRBJ1-1, with TRBD1 matching over 7 bases. V lost 8 bases to trimming and J lost 0 bases; unmatched junction nucleotides: 9. The CDR3 contains 14 residues. In germline, CDR1 is SQVTM, CDR2 ANQGSEA. CDR3 sequence: CSFILGGMNTEAFF. CDR3 bases: TGCAGCTTTATATTAGGGGGCATGAACACTGAAGCTTTCTTT.

V and J are TRBV2 and TRBJ1-1; tentative D call: TRBD1 (5 bases). The CDR3 extends over 14 amino acids. Germline V gene lookup returns CDR1 SNHLY and CDR2 FYNNEI. Trimming stripped 5 bases from V and 3 bases from J, with 13 bases between. The CDR3 loop reads CASSPQGVYTEAFF. The CDR3 nucleotides are TGTGCCAGCAGTCCCCAAGGGGTTTACACTGAAGCTTTCTTT.

V is TRBV19 and J is TRBJ1-1; tentative D call: TRBD1 (6 bases). V was cut by 7 bases and J by 0 bases, with 9 bases left in between. Germline-derived CDR1 and CDR2 are LNHDA and SQIVND (reference sequence). The CDR3 runs 13 residues. CDR3 in amino acids: CASTDRLNTEAFF. CDR3 nucleotides: TGTGCCAGTACCGACAGGTTGAACACTGAAGCTTTCTTT.

This chain uses TRBV7-9 with TRBJ2-7; 8 nucleotides line up with TRBD1. V lost 0 bases to trimming and J lost 9 bases; unmatched junction nucleotides: 4. The CDR3 runs 13 residues. The germline gives CDR1 SEHNR, CDR2 FQNEAQ (reference sequence). CDR3: CASSLADRGGQYF. The CDR3, as DNA: TGTGCCAGCAGCTTAGCCGACAGGGGTGGGCAGTACTTC.

The rearrangement uses TRBV7-3 and TRBJ2-2; TRBD2 matches 9 bases. The V and J ends lost 5 bases and 6 bases, in that order; junction bases with no gene match: 7. This CDR3 contains 15 residues. Germline V gene lookup returns CDR1 SGHTA and CDR2 FQGTGA. CDR3 nucleotide sequence: TGTGCCAGCAGCGAATCCGGGACTAGCTCCGGGGAGCTGTTTTTT. It translates to CASSESGTSSGELFF. Filled out from reference TRBV7-3 and TRBJ2-2, the complete variable domain reads GAGVSQTPSNKVTEKGKYVELRCDPISGHTALYWYRQSLGQGPEFLIYFQGTGAADDSGLPNDRFFAVRPEGSVSTLKIQRTERGDSAVYLCASSESGTSSGELFFGEGSRLTVL.

This sequence joins TRBV5-4 and TRBJ2-3; D gene ambiguous. Looked up from germline, CDR1 is SGHNT and CDR2 is YYREEE (reference sequence). This CDR3 comprises 13 residues. V was cut by 6 bases and J by 2 bases, with 10 bases left in between. The CDR3 loop is CASTSVATDTQYF. CDR3 coding DNA: TGTGCCAGCACCTCGGTAGCCACAGATACGCAGTATTTT.

The J gene is TRBJ2-7, the V gene TRBV6-2 or TRBV6-3; the match to TRBD2 covers 13 bases. The CDR3 covers 19 residues. Trimming at V came to 4 bases and at J to 2 bases, leaving 14 bases not matched to a gene. The germline V gene encodes CDR1 MNHEY and CDR2 SVGEGT. CDR3 in DNA: TGTGCCAGCAGTTCACCCCTACGGACTAGCGGGAGTAGAACCTACGAGCAGTACTTC. Protein product: CASSSPLRTSGSRTYEQYF.

This chain uses TRBV6-2 or TRBV6-3 with TRBJ2-5; 12 bases map to TRBD2. This CDR3 spans 16 amino acids. Per the germline V gene, CDR1 is MNHEY and CDR2 is SVGEGT. V lost 5 bases and J lost 0; bases outside the gene matches: 4. Here the CDR3 DNA reads TGTGCCAGCAGTCCCGGACTAGCGGGGTACCAAGAGACCCAGTACTTC. It translates to CASSPGLAGYQETQYF.

The V gene is TRBV6-5, the J gene TRBJ2-1, with 8 nucleotides matching TRBD2. The junction had 10 bases not matched to a gene; V was cut back by 5 bases and J by 7 bases. Germline loops: CDR1 MNHEY, CDR2 SVGAGI. This CDR3 is built from 15 residues. CDR3 residues: CASSPRGSGINEQFF. DNA of the CDR3: TGTGCCAGCAGTCCCCGCGGTAGCGGGATTAATGAGCAGTTCTTC.